Listed below are T cell receptor beta chains from one sample, sequenced in a study of PD-1 blockade in classical Hodgkin lymphoma. Some clones are missing from TCRdb's copy, which holds only in-frame ones; the method was immunoSEQ multiplex PCR. The table has approximately 25,000 clones, 75% to 95% seen once; the top ten hold 0.45% to 0.65%. The source material was CD4+ T cells from blood. These receptors were taken from a human donor with classical Hodgkin lymphoma. Each CDR3 is given with its conserved first and last residue. Not all rows give a size; the values are once, few, many and, for expanded clones, a class.

v_call,clone_size,j_call,cdr3_aa
TRBV27,NA,TRBJ2-7,CASSLGTGGVYEQYF
TRBV7-7,NA,TRBJ2-5,CASSFRSPGGGETQYF
TRBV7-9,NA,TRBJ2-2,CASSPRPNTGELFF
TRBV28,NA,TRBJ1-4,CASQAPARVEKLFF
TRBV11-2,NA,TRBJ2-2,CASSLVSGGAVGELFF
TRBV14,NA,TRBJ2-5,CASSRTSGGPQYF
TRBV14,NA,TRBJ2-6,CASSFGANVLTF
TRBV30,NA,TRBJ1-2,CAWSVRNRYYGYTF
TRBV7-3,NA,TRBJ1-2,CASSLLPGGGYGYTF
TRBV30,few,TRBJ1-4,CAWSLGDGGEKLFF
TRBV20-1,NA,TRBJ2-5,CSAHAIETQYF
TRBV7-8,NA,TRBJ1-2,CASSPRGDWRYGYTF
TRBV7-2,once,TRBJ1-1,CASGPTRVNTEAFF
TRBV6-1,NA,TRBJ2-7,CASRRRGGSGEQYF
TRBV19,few,TRBJ1-5,CASRAADRGVRQPQHF
TRBV7-6,NA,TRBJ2-6,CASSPLIGTPTGGANVLTF
TRBV19,NA,TRBJ2-5,CASSTQGAGETQYF
TRBV11-2,NA,TRBJ1-2,CASSLGQFGYGYTF
TRBV7-9,NA,TRBJ1-1,CASSLQGAGEAFF
TRBV7-2,NA,TRBJ1-1,CASSFNSMNTEAFF
TRBV11-2,NA,TRBJ2-5,CASSLSYETQYF
TRBV25-1,NA,TRBJ2-3,CASSGALERGGSSDTQYF
TRBV6-6,NA,TRBJ1-4,CASSPPVPTNEKLFF
TRBV7-6,once,TRBJ2-7,CASSPNSGTEAYEQYF
TRBV28,NA,TRBJ2-5,CASRNRWEETQYF
TRBV5-1,NA,TRBJ2-7,CASSLAGLSSYEQYF
TRBV5-1,NA,TRBJ2-1,CASSLAGTSLPNEQFF
TRBV5-1,NA,TRBJ2-1,CASSRVGPSLDEQFF